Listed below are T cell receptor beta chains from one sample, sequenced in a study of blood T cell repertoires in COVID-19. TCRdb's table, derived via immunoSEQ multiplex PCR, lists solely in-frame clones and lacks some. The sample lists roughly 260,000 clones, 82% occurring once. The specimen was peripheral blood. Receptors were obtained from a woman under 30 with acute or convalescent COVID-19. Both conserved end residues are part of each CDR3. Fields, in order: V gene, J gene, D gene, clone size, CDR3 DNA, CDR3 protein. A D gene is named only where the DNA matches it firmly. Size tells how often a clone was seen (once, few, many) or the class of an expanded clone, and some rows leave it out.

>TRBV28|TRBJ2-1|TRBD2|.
TGTGCCAGCAGTTCCCCTGAAGCGGGAGGGCCCTACAATGAGCAGTTCTTC
CASSSPEAGGPYNEQFF
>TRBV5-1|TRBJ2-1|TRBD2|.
TGCGCCAGCAGCTTGGTAGCGGGAAACAATGAGCAGTTCTTC
CASSLVAGNNEQFF
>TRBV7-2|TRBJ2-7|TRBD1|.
TGTGCCAGCAGCCCGGGGCAGGGGGCCCCGTACGAGCAGTACTTC
CASSPGQGAPYEQYF
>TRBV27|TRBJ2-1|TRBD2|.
TGTGCCATCAGACTAGCGGGAGATAATGAGCAGTTCTTC
CAIRLAGDNEQFF
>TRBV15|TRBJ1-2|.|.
TGTGCCACCAGTACTGAAAATACCAGGTCAGCTAACTATGGCTACACCTTC
CATSTENTRSANYGYTF
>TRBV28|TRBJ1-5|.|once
TGTGCCAGCAGTTCGGGGGTCAATCAGCCCCAGCATTTT
CASSSGVNQPQHF
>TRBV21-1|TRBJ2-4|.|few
TGTGCCAGCAGCAAAGTGCGGGCCAAAAACATTCAGTACTTC
CASSKVRAKNIQYF
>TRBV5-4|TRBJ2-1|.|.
TGTGCCAGCAGCTTGGCCCGACTCAATGAGCAGTTCTTC
CASSLARLNEQFF
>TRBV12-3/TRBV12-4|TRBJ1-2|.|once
TGTGCCAGCAGTCGGGGTCATGGCTACACCTTC
CASSRGHGYTF
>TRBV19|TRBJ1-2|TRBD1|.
TGTGCCAGTAGCGAAGACGGACAGGGCTATGGCTACACCTTC
CASSEDGQGYGYTF
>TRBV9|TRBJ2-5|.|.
TGTGCCAGCAGCGTAGCCAGCCAAGAGACCCAGTACTTC
CASSVASQETQYF